The clone carrying this T cell receptor beta chain was seen more than once but under ten times. Its antigen is unidentified. This entry comes from a study of blood T cells in healthy people across ages. Overall study results and limits: Measured against age, TCR beta diversity per million T cells decreased in a roughly linear manner. Versus aged donors, long-lived donors had higher diversity and more naive CD4+ cells.

A second PCR of about 7 to 11 cycles used a sample-barcoded 5' primer and a J-beta primer mix. Per sample, CDR3-containing paired-end reads numbered at least 3 million. Using its own MiXCR run on the 5' RACE reads, TCRdb lists one record per CDR3 protein. The sample lists about 1.6 million distinct CDR3 sequences; around 35% were seen once. Each donor was a healthy Caucasian individual from Russia, aged roughly 6 to 100. CDR3 length: 14 residues. V was clipped by 1 base and J by 1 base, with 7 bases between them. The germline gives CDR1 SEHNR, CDR2 FQNEAQ (reference sequence). The V and J genes are TRBV7-9 and TRBJ1-1; D is ambiguous. This sequence was found in a young woman in good health. The sample consisted of blood. CDR3 region: CASSLESPNTEAFF. CDR3 DNA: TGTGCCAGCAGCTTAGAATCCCCGAACACTGAAGCTTTCTTT. Supplemented by reference TRBV7-9 and TRBJ1-1, the full variable domain reads DTGVSQNPRHKITKRGQNVTFRCDPISEHNRLYWYRQTLGQGPEFLTYFQNEAQLEKSRLLSDRFSAERPKGSFSTLEIQRTEQGDSAMYLCASSLESPNTEAFFGQGTRLTVV.